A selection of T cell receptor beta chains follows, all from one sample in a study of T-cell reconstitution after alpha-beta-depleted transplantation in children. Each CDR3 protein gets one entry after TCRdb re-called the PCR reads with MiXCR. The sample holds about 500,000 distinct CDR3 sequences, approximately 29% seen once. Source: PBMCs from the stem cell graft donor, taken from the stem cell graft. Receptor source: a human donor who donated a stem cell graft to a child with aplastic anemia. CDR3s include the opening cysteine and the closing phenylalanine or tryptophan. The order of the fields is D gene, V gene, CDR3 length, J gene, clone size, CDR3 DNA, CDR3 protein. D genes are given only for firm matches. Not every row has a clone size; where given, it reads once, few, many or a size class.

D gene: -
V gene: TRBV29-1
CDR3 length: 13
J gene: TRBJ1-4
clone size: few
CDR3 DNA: TGCAGCGTTTCCGGGACGGACTATGAAAAACTTTTTTTT
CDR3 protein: CSVSGTDYEKLFF

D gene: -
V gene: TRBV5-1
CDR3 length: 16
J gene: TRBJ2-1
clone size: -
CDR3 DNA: TGCGCCAGCAGCTTGGCCGGCGCGGGCGGGTACAATGAGCAGTTCTTC
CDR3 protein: CASSLAGAGGYNEQFF

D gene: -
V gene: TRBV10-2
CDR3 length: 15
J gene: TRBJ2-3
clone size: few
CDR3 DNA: TGCGCCAGCAGTGAGATCGGGGGAAAGACAGATACGCAGTATTTT
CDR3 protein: CASSEIGGKTDTQYF

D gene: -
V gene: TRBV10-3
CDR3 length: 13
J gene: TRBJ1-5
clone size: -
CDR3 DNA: TGTGCCATCAGTGTGGACAACAATCAGCCCCAGCATTTT
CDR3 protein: CAISVDNNQPQHF

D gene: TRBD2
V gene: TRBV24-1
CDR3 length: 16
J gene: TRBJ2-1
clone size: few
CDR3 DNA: TGTGCCACCAGTGACGAACTAGCGGGAACCTACAATGAGCAGTTCTTC
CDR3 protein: CATSDELAGTYNEQFF

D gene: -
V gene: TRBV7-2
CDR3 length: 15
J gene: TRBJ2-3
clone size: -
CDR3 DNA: TGTGCCAGCAGCTCCCCCAATCGACTAGTTCTTCGGAAGTATTTT
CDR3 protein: CASSSPNRLVLRKYF

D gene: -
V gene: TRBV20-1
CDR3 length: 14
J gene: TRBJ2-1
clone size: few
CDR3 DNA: TGCAGTGCTAGCTGGCGGGACTCCTACAATGAGCAGTTCTTC
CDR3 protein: CSASWRDSYNEQFF

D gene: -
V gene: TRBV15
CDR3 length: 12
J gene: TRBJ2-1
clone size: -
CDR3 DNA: TGTGCCACCAGTCGGGGGCTCAATGAGCAGTTCTTC
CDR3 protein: CATSRGLNEQFF

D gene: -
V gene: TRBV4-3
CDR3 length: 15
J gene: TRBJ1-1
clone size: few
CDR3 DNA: TGCGCCAGCAGCCAAGATCGACTAGGGGCCACTGAAGCTTTCTTT
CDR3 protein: CASSQDRLGATEAFF

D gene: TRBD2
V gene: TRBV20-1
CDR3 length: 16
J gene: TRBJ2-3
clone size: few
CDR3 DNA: TGCAGTGCTAGAGATATCCTAGCGGGAGGTTCAGATACGCAGTATTTT
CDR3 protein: CSARDILAGGSDTQYF

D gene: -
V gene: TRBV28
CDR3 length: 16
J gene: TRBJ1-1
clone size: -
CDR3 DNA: TGTGCCAGCACCTTATCTACGGAGGGCCCGAACACTGAAGCTTTCTTT
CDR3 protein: CASTLSTEGPNTEAFF

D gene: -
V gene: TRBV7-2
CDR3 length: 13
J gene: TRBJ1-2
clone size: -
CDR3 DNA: TGTGCCAGCAGTTGGGGGGAGCGGTATGGCTACACCTTC
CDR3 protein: CASSWGERYGYTF

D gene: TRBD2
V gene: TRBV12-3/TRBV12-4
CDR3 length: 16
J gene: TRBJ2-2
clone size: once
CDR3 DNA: TGTGCCAGCAGTTTAAGCGCCAGCGGGGAAAGGCGGGAGCTGTTTTTT
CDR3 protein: CASSLSASGERRELFF

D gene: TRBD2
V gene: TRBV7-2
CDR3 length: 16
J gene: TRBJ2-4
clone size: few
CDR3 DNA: TGTGCCAGCAGCTTAGGTACGGCTAGCGGAACCAACATTCAGTACTTC
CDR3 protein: CASSLGTASGTNIQYF

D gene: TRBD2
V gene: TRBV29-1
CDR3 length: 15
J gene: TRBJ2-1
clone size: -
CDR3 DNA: TGCAGCGCCGTTAATCTAGCGGGAGGGATGAATGAGCAGTTCTTC
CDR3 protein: CSAVNLAGGMNEQFF

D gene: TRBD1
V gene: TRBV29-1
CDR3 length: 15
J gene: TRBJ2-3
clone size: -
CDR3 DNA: TGCAGCGTTCTGGCACAGGGGATAGTAGCAGATACGCAGTATTTT
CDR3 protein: CSVLAQGIVADTQYF

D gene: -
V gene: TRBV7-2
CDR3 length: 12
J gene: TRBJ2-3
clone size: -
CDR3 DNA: TGTGCCAGCAGCTTATTGAGGGATACGCAGTATTTT
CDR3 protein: CASSLLRDTQYF

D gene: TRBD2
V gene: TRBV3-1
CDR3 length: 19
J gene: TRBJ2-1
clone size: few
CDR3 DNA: TGTGCCAGCAGCCAAGGGGGACTAGCGGGAGGCCTACACTACAATGAGCAGTTCTTC
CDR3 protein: CASSQGGLAGGLHYNEQFF

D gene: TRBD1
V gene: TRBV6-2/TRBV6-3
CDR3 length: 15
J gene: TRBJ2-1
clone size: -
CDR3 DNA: TGTGCCAGCAGCCAACGACAGGGGGTGTACAATGAGCAGTTCTTC
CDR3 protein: CASSQRQGVYNEQFF

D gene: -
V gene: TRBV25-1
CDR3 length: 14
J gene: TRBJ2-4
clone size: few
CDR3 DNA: TGTGCCAGCAGTGAAGCGGCAGCCAAAAACATTCAGTACTTC
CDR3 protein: CASSEAAAKNIQYF

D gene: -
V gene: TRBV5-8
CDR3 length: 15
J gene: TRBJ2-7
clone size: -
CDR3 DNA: TGTGCCAGCAGCACAAAAGACTCAGGGATCCGCGAGCAGTACTTC
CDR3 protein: CASSTKDSGIREQYF

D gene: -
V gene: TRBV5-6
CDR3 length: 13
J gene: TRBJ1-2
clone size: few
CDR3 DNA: TGTGCCAGCACCCTTTTAGGGTACTATGGCTACACCTTC
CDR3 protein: CASTLLGYYGYTF

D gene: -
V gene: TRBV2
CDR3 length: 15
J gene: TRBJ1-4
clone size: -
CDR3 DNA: TGTGCCGGGTCGTCGAACGGCTTGACTAATGAAAAACTGTTTTTT
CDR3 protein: CAGSSNGLTNEKLFF

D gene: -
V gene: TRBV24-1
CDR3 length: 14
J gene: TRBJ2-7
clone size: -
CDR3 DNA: TGTGCCACCAGTGACCCCGTGGTTACCCACGAGCAGTACTTC
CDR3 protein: CATSDPVVTHEQYF

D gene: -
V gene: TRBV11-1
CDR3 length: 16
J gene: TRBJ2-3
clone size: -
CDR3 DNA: TGTGCCAGCAGCTTCTTCCAGGGAACGTACACAGATACGCAGTATTTT
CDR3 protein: CASSFFQGTYTDTQYF

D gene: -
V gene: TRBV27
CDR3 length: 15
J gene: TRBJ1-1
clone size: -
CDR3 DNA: TGTGCCAGCAGTTTTCGGGGGTTCGGCGGCACTGAAGCTTTCTTT
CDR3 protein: CASSFRGFGGTEAFF

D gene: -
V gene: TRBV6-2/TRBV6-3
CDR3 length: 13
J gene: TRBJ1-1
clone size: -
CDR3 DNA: TGTGCCAGCAGTTACAAGGCGAACACTGAAGCTTTCTTT
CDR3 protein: CASSYKANTEAFF

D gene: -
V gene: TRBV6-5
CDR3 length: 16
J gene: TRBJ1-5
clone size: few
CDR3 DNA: TGTGCCAGCAGTTCAGGGTCAGGGACCGTCAATCAGCCCCAGCATTTT
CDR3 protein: CASSSGSGTVNQPQHF

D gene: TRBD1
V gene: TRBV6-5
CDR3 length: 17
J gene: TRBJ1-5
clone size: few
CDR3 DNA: TGTGCCAGCAGTTTATTCACCGGGACAGGGAACAATCAGCCCCAGCATTTT
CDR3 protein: CASSLFTGTGNNQPQHF

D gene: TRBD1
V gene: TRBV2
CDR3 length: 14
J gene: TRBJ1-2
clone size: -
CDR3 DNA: TGTGCCAGCAGCGGGACAGGGGGCCTTTATGGCTACACCTTC
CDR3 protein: CASSGTGGLYGYTF

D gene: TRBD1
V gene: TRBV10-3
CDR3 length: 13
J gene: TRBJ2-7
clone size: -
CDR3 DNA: TGCGGAACCGGGGACAGCCAAGCCTACGAGCAGTACTTC
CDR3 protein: CGTGDSQAYEQYF

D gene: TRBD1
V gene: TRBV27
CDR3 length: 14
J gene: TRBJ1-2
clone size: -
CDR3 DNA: TGTGCCAGCGCCGCGGGACAGGGGATAGGAAGCTACACCTTC
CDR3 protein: CASAAGQGIGSYTF

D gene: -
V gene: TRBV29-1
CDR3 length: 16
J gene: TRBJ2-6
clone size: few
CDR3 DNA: TGCAGCGTTGAACTTTTGAGCGGCTCTGGGGCCAACGTCCTGACTTTC
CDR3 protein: CSVELLSGSGANVLTF

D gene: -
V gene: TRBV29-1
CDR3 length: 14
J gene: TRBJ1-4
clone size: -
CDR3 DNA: TGCAGCGTTGAAGATCGGGGTGGGCACAGAAGACTGTTTTTT
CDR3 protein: CSVEDRGGHRRLFF

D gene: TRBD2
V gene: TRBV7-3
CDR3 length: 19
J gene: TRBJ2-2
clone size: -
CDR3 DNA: TGTGCCAGCAGCTTTACGGGACTAGCGGGAGAACGAAACACCGGGGAGCTGTTTTTT
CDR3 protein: CASSFTGLAGERNTGELFF

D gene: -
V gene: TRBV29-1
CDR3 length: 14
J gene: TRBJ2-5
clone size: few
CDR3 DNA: TGCAGCGTGCTGACAGGTGGGGGGAGAGAGACCCAGTACTTC
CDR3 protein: CSVLTGGGRETQYF

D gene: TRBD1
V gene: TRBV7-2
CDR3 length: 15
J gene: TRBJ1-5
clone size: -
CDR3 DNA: TGTGCCAGCAGCTTAGTGACAGGGTCGGATCAGCCCCAGCATTTT
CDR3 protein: CASSLVTGSDQPQHF

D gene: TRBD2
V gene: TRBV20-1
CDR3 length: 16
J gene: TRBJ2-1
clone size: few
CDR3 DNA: TGCAGTGCTAGAGATCGGACTAGCGGGATGGACAATGAGCAGTTCTTC
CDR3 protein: CSARDRTSGMDNEQFF

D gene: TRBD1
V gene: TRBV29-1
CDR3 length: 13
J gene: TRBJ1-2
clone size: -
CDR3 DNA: TGCAGCGTAGTTGGACAGGCCGTCTATGGCTACACCTTC
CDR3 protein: CSVVGQAVYGYTF

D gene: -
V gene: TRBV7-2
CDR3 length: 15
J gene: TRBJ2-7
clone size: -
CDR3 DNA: TGTGCCAGCAGCCCCCCAGGAAGGGGGATCCACGAGCAGTACTTC
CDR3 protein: CASSPPGRGIHEQYF

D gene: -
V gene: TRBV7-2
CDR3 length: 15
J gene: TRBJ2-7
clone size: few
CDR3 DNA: TGTGCCAGCAGCTTAGGTATAGGGATCTCCTACGAGCAGTACTTC
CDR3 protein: CASSLGIGISYEQYF

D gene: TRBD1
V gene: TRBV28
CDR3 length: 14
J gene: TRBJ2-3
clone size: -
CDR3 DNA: TGTGCCAGCAGACAGGACAGGGGGCCAGATACGCAGTATTTT
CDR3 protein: CASRQDRGPDTQYF

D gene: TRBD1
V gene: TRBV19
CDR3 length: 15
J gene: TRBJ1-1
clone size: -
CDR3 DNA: TGTGCCAGCCGTGGGACAGGGGGCTTGAACACTGAAGCTTTCTTT
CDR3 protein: CASRGTGGLNTEAFF

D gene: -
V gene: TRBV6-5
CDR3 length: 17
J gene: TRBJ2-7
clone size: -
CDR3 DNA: TGTGCCAGCAGTTTCCACAGGGCGCTTTCTACGGACGGGGAGCAGTACTTC
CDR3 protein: CASSFHRALSTDGEQYF

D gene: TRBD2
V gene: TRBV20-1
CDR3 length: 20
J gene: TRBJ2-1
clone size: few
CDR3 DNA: TGCAGTGCTAGAGATACAGAGGTAGCGGGGCCTCTAAGCTCCTACAATGAGCAGTTCTTC
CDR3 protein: CSARDTEVAGPLSSYNEQFF

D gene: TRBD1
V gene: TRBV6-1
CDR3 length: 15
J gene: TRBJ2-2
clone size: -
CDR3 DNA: TGTGCCAGCAACCCCAAGACAGGGCTGGCCGGGGAGCTGTTTTTT
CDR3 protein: CASNPKTGLAGELFF

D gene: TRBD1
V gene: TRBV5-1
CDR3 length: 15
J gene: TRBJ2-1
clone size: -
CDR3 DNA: TGCGCCAGCAGCTCAGGGGACAGGCCCTACAATGAGCAGTTCTTC
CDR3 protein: CASSSGDRPYNEQFF

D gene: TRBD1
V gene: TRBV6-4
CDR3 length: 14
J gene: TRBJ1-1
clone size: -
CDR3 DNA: TGTGCCAGCAGACAGACAGGGATGAACACTGAAGCTTTCTTT
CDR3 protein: CASRQTGMNTEAFF

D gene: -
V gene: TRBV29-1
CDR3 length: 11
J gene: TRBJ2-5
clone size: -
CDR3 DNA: TGCAGCGTTGTGCTGGGAGAGACCCAGTACTTC
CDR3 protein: CSVVLGETQYF

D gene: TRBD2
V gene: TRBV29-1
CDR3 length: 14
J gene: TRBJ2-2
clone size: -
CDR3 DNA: TGCAGCGTTGAGCGGGGGGTGAACACCGGGGAGCTGTTTTTT
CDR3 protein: CSVERGVNTGELFF

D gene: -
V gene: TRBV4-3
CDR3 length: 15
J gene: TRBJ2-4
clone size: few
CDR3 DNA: TGCGCCAGCAGCCAAGTCGCTGGTGACAAAAACATTCAGTACTTC
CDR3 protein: CASSQVAGDKNIQYF

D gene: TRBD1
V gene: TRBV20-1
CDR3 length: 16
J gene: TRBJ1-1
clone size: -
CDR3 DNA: TGCAGTGCTAGAGTCCTCTCCAGGCAGGGGGACACTGAAGCTTTCTTT
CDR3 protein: CSARVLSRQGDTEAFF

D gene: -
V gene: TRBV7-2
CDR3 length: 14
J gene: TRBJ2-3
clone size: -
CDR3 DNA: TGTGCCAGCAGCTACCCCTTAGGACGGGATACGCAGTATTTT
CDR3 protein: CASSYPLGRDTQYF

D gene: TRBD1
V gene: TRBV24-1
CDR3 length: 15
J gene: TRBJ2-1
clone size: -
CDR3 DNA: TGTGCCACCAGTGATCAGGGACAGGGAGGAAATGAGCAGTTCTTC
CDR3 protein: CATSDQGQGGNEQFF

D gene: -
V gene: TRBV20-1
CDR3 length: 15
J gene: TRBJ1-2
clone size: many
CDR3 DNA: TGCAGTGCTAGAGGAACCGGGAGCCTTTATTGGGGCTACACCTTC
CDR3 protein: CSARGTGSLYWGYTF

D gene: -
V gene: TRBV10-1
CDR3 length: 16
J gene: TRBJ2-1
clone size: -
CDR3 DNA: TGCGCCAGCAGTGTTGACAGGGCGGGATCCTACAATGAGCAGTTCTTC
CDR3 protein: CASSVDRAGSYNEQFF

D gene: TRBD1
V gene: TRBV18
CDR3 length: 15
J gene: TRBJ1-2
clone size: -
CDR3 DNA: TGTGCCAGCTCACCAAGGGGACAGGGGGACTATGGCTACACCTTC
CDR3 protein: CASSPRGQGDYGYTF